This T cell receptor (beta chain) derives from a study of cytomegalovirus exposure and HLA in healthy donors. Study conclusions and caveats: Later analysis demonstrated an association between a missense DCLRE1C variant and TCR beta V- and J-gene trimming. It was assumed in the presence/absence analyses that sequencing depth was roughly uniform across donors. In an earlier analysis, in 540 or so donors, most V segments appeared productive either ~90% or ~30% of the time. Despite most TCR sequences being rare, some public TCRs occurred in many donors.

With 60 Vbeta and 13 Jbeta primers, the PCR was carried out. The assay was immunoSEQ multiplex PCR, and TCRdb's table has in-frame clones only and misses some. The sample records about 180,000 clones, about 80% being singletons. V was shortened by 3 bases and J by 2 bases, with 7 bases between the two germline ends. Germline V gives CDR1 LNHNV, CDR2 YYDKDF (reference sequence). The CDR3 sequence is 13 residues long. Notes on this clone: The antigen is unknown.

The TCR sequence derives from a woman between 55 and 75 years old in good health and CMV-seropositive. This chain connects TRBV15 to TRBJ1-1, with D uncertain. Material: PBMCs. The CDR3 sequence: CATSRTTNTEAFF. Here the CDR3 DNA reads TGTGCCACCAGCAGGACAACTAACACTGAAGCTTTCTTT.